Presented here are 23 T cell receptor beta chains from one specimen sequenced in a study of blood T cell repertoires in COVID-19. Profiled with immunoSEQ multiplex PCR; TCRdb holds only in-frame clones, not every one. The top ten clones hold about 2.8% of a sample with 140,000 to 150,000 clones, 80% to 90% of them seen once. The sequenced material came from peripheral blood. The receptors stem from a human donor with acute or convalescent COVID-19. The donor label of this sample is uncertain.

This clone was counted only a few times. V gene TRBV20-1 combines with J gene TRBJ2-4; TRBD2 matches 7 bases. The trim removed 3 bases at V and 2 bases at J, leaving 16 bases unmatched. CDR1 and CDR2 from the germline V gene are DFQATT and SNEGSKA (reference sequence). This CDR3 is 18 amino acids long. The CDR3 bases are TGCAGTGCTAGTAAAGTAGCGGGTATAGGCCTAACCAAAAACATTCAGTACTTC. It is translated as CSASKVAGIGLTKNIQYF.

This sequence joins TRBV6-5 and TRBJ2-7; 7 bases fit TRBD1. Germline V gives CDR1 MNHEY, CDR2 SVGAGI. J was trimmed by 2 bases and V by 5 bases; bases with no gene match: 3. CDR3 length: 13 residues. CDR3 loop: CASSHGQAYEQYV. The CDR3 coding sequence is TGTGCCAGCAGTCACGGACAGGCCTACGAGCAGTACGTC.

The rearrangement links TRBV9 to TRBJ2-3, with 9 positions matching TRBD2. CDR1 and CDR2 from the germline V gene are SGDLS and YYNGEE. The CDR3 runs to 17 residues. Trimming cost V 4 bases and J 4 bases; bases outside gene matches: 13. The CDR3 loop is CASSLKGERGVPDTQYF. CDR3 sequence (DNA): TGTGCCAGCAGCCTCAAAGGGGAGCGGGGGGTTCCAGATACGCAGTATTTT.

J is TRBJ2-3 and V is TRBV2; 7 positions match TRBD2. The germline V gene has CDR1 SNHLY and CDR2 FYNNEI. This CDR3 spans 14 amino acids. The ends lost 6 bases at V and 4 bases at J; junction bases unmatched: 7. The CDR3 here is CASRIGRGADTQYF. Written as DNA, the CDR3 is TGTGCCAGCAGAATAGGCCGGGGGGCAGATACGCAGTATTTT.

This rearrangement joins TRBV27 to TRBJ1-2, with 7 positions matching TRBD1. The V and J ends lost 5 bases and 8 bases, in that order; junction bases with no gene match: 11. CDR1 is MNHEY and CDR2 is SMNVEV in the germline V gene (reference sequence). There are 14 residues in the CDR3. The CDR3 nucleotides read TGTGCCAGCAGTCCTACGGCTAACAGGGGCGGCTACACCTTC. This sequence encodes CASSPTANRGGYTF.

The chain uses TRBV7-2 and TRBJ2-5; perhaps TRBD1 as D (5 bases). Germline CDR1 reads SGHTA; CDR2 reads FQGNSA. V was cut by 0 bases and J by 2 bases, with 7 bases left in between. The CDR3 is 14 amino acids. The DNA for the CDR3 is TGTGCCAGCAGCTTAGCGGGGCAGCAAGAGACCCAGTACTTC. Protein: CASSLAGQQETQYF.

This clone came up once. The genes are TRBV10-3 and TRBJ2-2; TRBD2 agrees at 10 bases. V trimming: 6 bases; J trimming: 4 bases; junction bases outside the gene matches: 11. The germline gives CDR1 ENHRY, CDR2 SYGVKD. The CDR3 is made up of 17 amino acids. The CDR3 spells CAIRRLAGGLGTGELFF. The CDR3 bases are TGTGCCATCAGGAGGTTAGCGGGGGGACTGGGCACCGGGGAGCTGTTTTTT.

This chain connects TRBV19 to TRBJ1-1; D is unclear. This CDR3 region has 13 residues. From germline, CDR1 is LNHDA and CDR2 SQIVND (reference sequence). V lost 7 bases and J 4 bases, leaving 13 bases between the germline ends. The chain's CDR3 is CASTPGGSTEAFF. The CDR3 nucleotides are TGTGCCAGTACCCCTGGAGGGTCCACTGAAGCTTTCTTT. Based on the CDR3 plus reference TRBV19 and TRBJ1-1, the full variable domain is DGGITQSPKYLFRKEGQNVTLSCEQNLNHDAMYWYRQDPGQGLRLIYYSQIVNDFQKGDIAEGYSVSREKKESFPLTVTSAQKNPTAFYLCASTPGGSTEAFFGQGTRLTVV.

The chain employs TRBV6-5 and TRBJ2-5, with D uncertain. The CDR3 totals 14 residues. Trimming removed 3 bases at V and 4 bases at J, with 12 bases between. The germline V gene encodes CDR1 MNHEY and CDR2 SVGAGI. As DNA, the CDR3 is TGTGCCAGCAGTTATTCGCCGTCCGGAGAGACCCAGTACTTC. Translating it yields CASSYSPSGETQYF.

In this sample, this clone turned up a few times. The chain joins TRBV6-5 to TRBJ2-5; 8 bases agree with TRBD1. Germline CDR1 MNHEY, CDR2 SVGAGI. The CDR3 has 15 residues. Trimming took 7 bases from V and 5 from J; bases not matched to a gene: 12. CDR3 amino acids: CASKSLQGAWETQYF. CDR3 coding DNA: TGTGCCAGCAAGTCACTCCAGGGGGCATGGGAGACCCAGTACTTC.

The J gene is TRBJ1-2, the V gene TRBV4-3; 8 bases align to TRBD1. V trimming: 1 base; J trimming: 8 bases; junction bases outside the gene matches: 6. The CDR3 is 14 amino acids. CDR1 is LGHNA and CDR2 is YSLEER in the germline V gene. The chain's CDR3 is CASSQGTGSQGYTF. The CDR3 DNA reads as TGCGCCAGCAGCCAAGGGACAGGGTCACAGGGCTACACCTTC.

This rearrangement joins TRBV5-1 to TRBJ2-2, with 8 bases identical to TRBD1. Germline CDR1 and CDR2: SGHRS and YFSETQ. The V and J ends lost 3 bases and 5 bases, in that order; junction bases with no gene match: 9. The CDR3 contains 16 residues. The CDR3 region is CASSSTLRTGTGELFF. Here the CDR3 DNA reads TGCGCCAGCAGCTCGACCTTAAGGACAGGGACCGGGGAGCTGTTTTTT. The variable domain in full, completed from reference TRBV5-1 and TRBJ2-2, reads KAGVTQTPRYLIKTRGQQVTLSCSPISGHRSVSWYQQTPGQGLQFLFEYFSETQRNKGNFPGRFSGRQFSNSRSEMNVSTLELGDSALYLCASSSTLRTGTGELFFGEGSRLTVL.

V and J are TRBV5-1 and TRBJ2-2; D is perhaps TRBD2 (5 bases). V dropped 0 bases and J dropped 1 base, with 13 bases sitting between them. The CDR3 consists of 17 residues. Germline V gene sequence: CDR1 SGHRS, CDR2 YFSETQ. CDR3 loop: CASSLAGSLMNTGELFF. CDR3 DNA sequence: TGCGCCAGCAGCTTGGCGGGGAGCCTAATGAACACCGGGGAGCTGTTTTTT.

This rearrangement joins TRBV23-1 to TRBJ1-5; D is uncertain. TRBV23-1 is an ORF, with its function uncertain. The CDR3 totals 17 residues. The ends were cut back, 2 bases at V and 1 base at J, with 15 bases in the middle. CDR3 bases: TGCGCCAGCAGTCAACGGAGAGAGAGGGAAAGCAATCAGCCCCAGCATTTT. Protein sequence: CASSQRRERESNQPQHF.

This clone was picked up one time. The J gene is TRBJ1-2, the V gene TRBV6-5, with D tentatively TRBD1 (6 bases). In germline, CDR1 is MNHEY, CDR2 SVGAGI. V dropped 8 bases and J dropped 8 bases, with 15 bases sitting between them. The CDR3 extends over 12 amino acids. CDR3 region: CASYLGGQGYTF. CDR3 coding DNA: TGTGCCAGCTATCTCGGGGGGCAAGGCTACACCTTC.

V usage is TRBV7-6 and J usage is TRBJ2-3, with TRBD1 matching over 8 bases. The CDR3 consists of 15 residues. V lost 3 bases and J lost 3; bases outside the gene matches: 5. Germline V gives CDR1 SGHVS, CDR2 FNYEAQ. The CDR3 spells CASSLARGRTDTQYF. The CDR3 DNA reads TGTGCCAGCAGCTTGGCCAGGGGGCGTACAGATACGCAGTATTTT.

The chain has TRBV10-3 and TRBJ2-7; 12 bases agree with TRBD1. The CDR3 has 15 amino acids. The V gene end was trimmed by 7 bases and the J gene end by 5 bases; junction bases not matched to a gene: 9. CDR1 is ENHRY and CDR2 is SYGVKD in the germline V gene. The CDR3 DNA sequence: TGTGCCATCACCGCAGGGACAGGGGGCCAAGACGAGCAGTACTTC. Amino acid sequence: CAITAGTGGQDEQYF.

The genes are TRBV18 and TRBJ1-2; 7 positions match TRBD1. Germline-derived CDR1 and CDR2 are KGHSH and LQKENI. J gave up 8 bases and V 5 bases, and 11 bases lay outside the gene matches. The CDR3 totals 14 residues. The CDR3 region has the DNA TGTGCCAGCTCAAGCCCCGACAGGGCTGGCGGCTACACCTTC. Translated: CASSSPDRAGGYTF.

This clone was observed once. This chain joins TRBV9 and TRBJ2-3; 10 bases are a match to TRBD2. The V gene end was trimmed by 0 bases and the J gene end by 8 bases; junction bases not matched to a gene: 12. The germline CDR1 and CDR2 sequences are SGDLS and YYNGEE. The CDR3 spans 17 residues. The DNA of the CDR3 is TGTGCCAGCAGCGTAGTTAGCGGGAGGAACAAGGGTGGTACGCAGTATTTT. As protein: CASSVVSGRNKGGTQYF.

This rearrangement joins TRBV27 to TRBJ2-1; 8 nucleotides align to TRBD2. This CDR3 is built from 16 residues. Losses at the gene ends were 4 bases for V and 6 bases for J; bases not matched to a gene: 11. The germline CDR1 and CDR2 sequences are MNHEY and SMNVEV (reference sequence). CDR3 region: CASSSYGRGFSNEQFF. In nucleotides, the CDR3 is TGTGCCAGCAGTTCCTACGGGAGGGGGTTCAGCAATGAGCAGTTCTTC.

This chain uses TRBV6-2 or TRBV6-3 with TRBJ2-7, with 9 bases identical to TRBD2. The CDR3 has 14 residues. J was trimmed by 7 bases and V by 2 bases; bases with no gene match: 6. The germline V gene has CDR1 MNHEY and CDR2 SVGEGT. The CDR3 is CASSYDGLAREQYF. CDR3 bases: TGTGCCAGCAGTTACGACGGACTAGCGAGGGAGCAGTACTTC.

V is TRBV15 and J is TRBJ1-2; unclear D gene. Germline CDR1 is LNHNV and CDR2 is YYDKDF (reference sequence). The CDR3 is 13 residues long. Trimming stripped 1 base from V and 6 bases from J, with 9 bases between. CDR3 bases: TGTGCCACCAGCAGAGCACAGAGAGATGGCTACACCTTC. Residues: CATSRAQRDGYTF.

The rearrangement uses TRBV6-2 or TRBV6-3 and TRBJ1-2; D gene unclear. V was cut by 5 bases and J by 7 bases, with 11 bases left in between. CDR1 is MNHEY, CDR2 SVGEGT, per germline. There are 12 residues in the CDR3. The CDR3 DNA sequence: TGTGCCAGCAGTAGGAGGGAAACTGGCTACACCTTC. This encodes CASSRRETGYTF.